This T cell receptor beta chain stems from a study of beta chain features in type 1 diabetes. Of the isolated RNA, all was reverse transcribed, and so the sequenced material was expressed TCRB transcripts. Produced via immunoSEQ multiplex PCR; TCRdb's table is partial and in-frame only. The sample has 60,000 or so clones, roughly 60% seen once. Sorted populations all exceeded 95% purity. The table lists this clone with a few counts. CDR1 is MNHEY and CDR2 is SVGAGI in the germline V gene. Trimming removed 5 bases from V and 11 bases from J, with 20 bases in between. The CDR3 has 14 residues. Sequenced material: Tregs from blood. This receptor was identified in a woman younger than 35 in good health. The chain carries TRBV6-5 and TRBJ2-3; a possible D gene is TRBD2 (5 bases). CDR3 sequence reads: CASSPSFPMGRQYF. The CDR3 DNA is TGTGCCAGCAGTCCATCCTTCCCCATGGGGAGGCAGTATTTT.